This T cell receptor beta chain was found in a study of Ad26.COV2.S vaccination and SARS-CoV-2 variants. About the study: In the study, Ad26.COV2.S was injected intramuscularly once, or twice 56 days apart. Study-level results: There was reportedly substantial breadth in spike-specific CD8+ and CD4+ T cell responses after vaccination.

As for this clone: Antigen specificity is unknown.

Treatment of the sample: about 20 received Ad26.COV2.S at low or high dose, single or two shots; 5 received placebo; per-sample allocation not given. Collection of the samples took place on day 63 after the first injection of vaccine or placebo. Recruitment in Boston yielded a donor of adult age, 18-55 years. Germline V gene sequence: CDR1 KGHDR, CDR2 SFDVKD. V gave up 10 bases and J gave up 1 base; unmatched junction bases: 3. The CDR3 has 13 amino acids. Generated by immunoSEQ multiplex PCR, the TCRdb table keeps only in-frame clones and is missing some. Here the sample spans almost 400,000 clones, about 88% being singletons.

Sequencing was performed on peripheral blood, taken in a trial of Ad26.COV2.S vaccine versus placebo. The chain employs TRBV24-1 and TRBJ1-5; 7 positions agree with TRBD1. This clonotype originated in a person aged 18-65 years who received the Ad26.COV2.S COVID-19 vaccine or a placebo. CDR3 DNA: TGTGCCACAGGGGGCGAGAGCAATCAGCCCCAGCATTTT. Translated: CATGGESNQPQHF.